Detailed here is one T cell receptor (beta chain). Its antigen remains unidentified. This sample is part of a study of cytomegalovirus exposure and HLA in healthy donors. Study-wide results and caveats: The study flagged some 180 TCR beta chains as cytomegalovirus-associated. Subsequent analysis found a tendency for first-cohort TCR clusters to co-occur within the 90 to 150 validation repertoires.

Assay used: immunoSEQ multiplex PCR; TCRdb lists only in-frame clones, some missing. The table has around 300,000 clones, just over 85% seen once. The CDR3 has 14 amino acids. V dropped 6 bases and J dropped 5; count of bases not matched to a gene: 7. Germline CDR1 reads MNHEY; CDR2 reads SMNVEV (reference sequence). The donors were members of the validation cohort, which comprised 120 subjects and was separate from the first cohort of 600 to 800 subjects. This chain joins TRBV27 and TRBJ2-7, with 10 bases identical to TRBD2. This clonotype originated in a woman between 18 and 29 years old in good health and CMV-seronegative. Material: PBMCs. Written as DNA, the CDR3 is TGTGCCAGCAGCCCTAGCGGGAGTCCACACGAGCAGTACTTC. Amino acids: CASSPSGSPHEQYF.